This TCR beta chain was retrieved from a study of OX40 agonist ivuxolimab in advanced cancers. General observations from the study: Several nonresponders also turned out to have low normalized T-cell clonal expansion.

With regard to this clone: Antigen unknown.

Only in-frame clones appear in the TCRdb table, and some are missing; sequencing was by immunoSEQ multiplex PCR. The data show roughly 75,000 clones, with 85% to 90% seen just once and 6.5% held by the top ten. At baseline, cycle 4 day 1, and cycle 7 day 1, blood was sampled. Specimen: CD4+ or CD8+ T cells sorted from blood, collected in a trial of the OX40 agonist ivuxolimab. This clonotype was obtained from an adult with an advanced solid tumor such as melanoma, head and neck, liver or kidney cancer.

CDR3 region: CASSEYQGAESNQPQHF. The CDR3 nucleotides are TGTGCCAGCAGTGAATACCAGGGGGCCGAGAGCAATCAGCCCCAGCATTTT. V gene TRBV6-1 combines with J gene TRBJ1-5; 8 nucleotides align to TRBD1. The J segment lost 1 base and the V segment lost 2 bases, leaving 7 bases of the junction unmatched. Per the germline V gene, CDR1 is MNHNS and CDR2 is SASEGT. The CDR3 length is 17 residues.